This is a list of T cell receptor beta chains from one sample in a study of cytomegalovirus exposure and HLA in healthy donors. Using immunoSEQ multiplex PCR, the repertoire was profiled, and TCRdb retains in-frame clones only, with some absent. The sample includes under 200,000 clones, approximately 77% of them seen just once. Sequencing was performed on PBMCs. These receptors originate from a male donor in good health and CMV-seropositive. CDR3s include the opening cysteine and the closing phenylalanine or tryptophan. The D gene is left open where the match is weak. The size entry is marked missing in some rows and otherwise reads once, few, many or a size class.

abundance | d_gene | j_gene | v_gene | CDR3nt | CDR3aa
- | TRBD2 | TRBJ2-5 | TRBV4-2 | TGTGCCAGCAGCCAAGATTCAACTAGCGGGGGGGCGGCAGAGACCCAGTACTTC | CASSQDSTSGGAAETQYF
few | TRBD1 | TRBJ1-3 | TRBV4-3 | TGCGCCAGCAGCCGCGAGGGACAGCTCCTCTCTGGAAACACCATATATTTT | CASSREGQLLSGNTIYF
- | TRBD1 | TRBJ1-6 | TRBV9 | TGTGCCAGCAGCGTAGGAGACAGGGAAGGCTCACCCCTCCACTTT | CASSVGDREGSPLHF
few | - | TRBJ1-2 | TRBV9 | TGTGCCAGCAGCGCCCACAGGGAGCGGTTCTATGGCTACACCTTC | CASSAHRERFYGYTF
- | - | TRBJ1-1 | TRBV7-8 | TGTGCCAGCAGCGCGATACAGGGAGGGGGAGCTTTCTTT | CASSAIQGGGAFF
- | - | TRBJ2-5 | TRBV7-8 | TGTGCCAGCAGCTTAGTCCTAGAGACCCAGTACTTC | CASSLVLETQYF
few | TRBD2 | TRBJ2-5 | TRBV7-2 | TGTGCCAGCAGCTTAGGGACTAGCGGGGGAGGGGAGACCCAGTACTTC | CASSLGTSGGGETQYF
once | TRBD2 | TRBJ2-7 | TRBV13 | TGTGCCAGCAGCTACCCTAGCGGGGGGGCAAACGAGCAGTACTTC | CASSYPSGGANEQYF
- | TRBD2 | TRBJ2-2 | TRBV5-1 | TGCGCCAGCAGGCCGTTAACTAGCGGGGGTCCGGGGACCGGGGAGCTGTTTTTT | CASRPLTSGGPGTGELFF
- | - | TRBJ1-4 | TRBV29-1 | TGCAGCGTTGTGGAGGTCTCACTAACTGGGAATGAAAAACTGTTTTTT | CSVVEVSLTGNEKLFF
once | - | TRBJ2-1 | TRBV12-5 | TGTGCTAGTGGTTTCCCTAGTGCTGAGCAGTTCTTC | CASGFPSAEQFF
- | - | TRBJ1-2 | TRBV30 | TGTGCCTGGAGCGCCGGGGAGGCGTTCTATGGCTACACCTTC | CAWSAGEAFYGYTF
- | TRBD1 | TRBJ1-1 | TRBV19 | TGTGCCAGTACAGCAGGGGGCTTGGGCACTGAAGCTTTCTTT | CASTAGGLGTEAFF
once | - | TRBJ2-3 | TRBV2 | TGTGCCAGCAGGGGGCAGGGCCCAGATACGCAGTATTTT | CASRGQGPDTQYF
few | - | TRBJ1-2 | TRBV20-1 | TGCAGTGCTAGGAGGAAATATGGCTACACCTTC | CSARRKYGYTF
- | - | TRBJ1-6 | TRBV30 | TGTGCCTGGACCAGGGCAGGTAATTCACCCCTCCACTTT | CAWTRAGNSPLHF